Listed below are T cell receptor beta chains from one sample, sequenced in a study of shared clonotypes between healthy human individuals. The method was immunoSEQ multiplex PCR; TCRdb's version includes in-frame clones alone and lacks a portion of them. Among about 480,000 clones listed, 75% to 85% were seen once. What was sequenced was PBMCs. These receptors originate from a woman in her thirties or forties in good health. Some clones in this sample may be carry-over from other donors' samples. Each CDR3 is given with its conserved first and last residue. A D gene is named only where the DNA matches it firmly. For some rows the clone size is stated as once, few or many, or as a class when expanded; others skip it.

v_gene	d_gene	j_gene	abundance	CDR3nt	CDR3aa
TRBV7-9	TRBD2	TRBJ2-7	NA	TGTGCCAGCAGCCCGAGACTAGCGAAAGGGGACGAGCAGTACTTC	CASSPRLAKGDEQYF
TRBV7-2	NA	TRBJ2-7	NA	TGTGCCAGCAGCCCCCGGACCGGATTCGAGCAGTACTTC	CASSPRTGFEQYF
TRBV5-1	NA	TRBJ1-1	NA	TGCGCCAGCAGCTTCCGTTTGAACACTGAAGCTTTCTTT	CASSFRLNTEAFF
TRBV19	TRBD2	TRBJ2-5	NA	TGTGCCAGTACCGCCGGCGGGAGGGCCTCCGAGACCCAGTACTTC	CASTAGGRASETQYF
TRBV7-8	TRBD2	TRBJ2-3	NA	TGTGCCAGCAGACTTAGTGGGTATTCGTCTAGCGGAGACACAGATACGCAGTATTTT	CASRLSGYSSSGDTDTQYF
TRBV19	TRBD2	TRBJ2-1	NA	TGTGCCAGTAGTACCCCGGGACTAGCCGATGAGCAGTTCTTC	CASSTPGLADEQFF
TRBV7-9	TRBD2	TRBJ2-3	NA	TGTGCCAGCAGCCAAGGGCTAAAGCGGGAGGACGATACGCAGTATTTT	CASSQGLKREDDTQYF
TRBV11-1	NA	TRBJ2-3	NA	TGTGCCAGCAACGGCGGGACGGCGAGCACAGATACGCAGTATTTT	CASNGGTASTDTQYF
TRBV28	NA	TRBJ1-2	NA	TGTGCCAGCAGTTTATTCAGGACTGTCTATGGCTACACCTTC	CASSLFRTVYGYTF
TRBV2	NA	TRBJ1-5	NA	TGTGCCAGCATGGGTAATCAGCCCCAGCATTTT	CASMGNQPQHF
TRBV5-4	TRBD2	TRBJ2-5	NA	TGTGCCAGCAGCAGGGGACTAGCGGGAATAATCCAAGAGACCCAGTACTTC	CASSRGLAGIIQETQYF
TRBV7-6	NA	TRBJ2-5	NA	TGTGCCACCGGACGGGGGCAGCAAGAGACCCAGTACTTC	CATGRGQQETQYF
TRBV12-1	NA	TRBJ2-7	once	TGTGCCAGCAGCCCCCCGGGACAGGGGGCCTCCTACGAGCAGTACTTC	CASSPPGQGASYEQYF
TRBV9	TRBD2	TRBJ2-1	NA	TGTGCCAGCAGCGTAGAAGTCGGACTAGCGGATGAGCAGTTCTTC	CASSVEVGLADEQFF
TRBV5-6	TRBD1	TRBJ2-3	NA	TGTGCCAGCAGCTATTGGACAGGTTCGGGAGATACGCAGTATTTT	CASSYWTGSGDTQYF
TRBV9	TRBD2	TRBJ2-7	NA	TGTGCCAGCAGCGTAGGCCTAGCGGGAGGTAACGACGAGCAGTACTTC	CASSVGLAGGNDEQYF
TRBV11-2	TRBD1	TRBJ2-4	NA	TGTGCCAGCAGCGTCACTGACAGGGTGAGAAACATTCAGTACTTC	CASSVTDRVRNIQYF
TRBV5-4	TRBD2	TRBJ2-2	NA	TGTGCCAGCAGCGCTGCGGGAGCGGCGAACACCGGGGAGCTGTTTTTT	CASSAAGAANTGELFF
TRBV28	TRBD1	TRBJ1-2	NA	TGTGCCAGCAGCCTCGTTGCGGACAGGAGAACTAACTATGGCTACACCTTC	CASSLVADRRTNYGYTF
TRBV7-9	NA	TRBJ2-7	NA	TGTGCCAGCAGCTTAAGTGGTGGTTACGAGCAGTACTTC	CASSLSGGYEQYF
TRBV6-1	TRBD1	TRBJ1-2	NA	TGTGCCAGCAGTGAAGCGCTTCTCGCAGGGGGAGGGAACTATGGCTACACCTTC	CASSEALLAGGGNYGYTF
TRBV6-5	TRBD1	TRBJ1-2	NA	TGTGCCAGCAGGAAAGGGGGCGGGAACTATGGCTACACCTTC	CASRKGGGNYGYTF